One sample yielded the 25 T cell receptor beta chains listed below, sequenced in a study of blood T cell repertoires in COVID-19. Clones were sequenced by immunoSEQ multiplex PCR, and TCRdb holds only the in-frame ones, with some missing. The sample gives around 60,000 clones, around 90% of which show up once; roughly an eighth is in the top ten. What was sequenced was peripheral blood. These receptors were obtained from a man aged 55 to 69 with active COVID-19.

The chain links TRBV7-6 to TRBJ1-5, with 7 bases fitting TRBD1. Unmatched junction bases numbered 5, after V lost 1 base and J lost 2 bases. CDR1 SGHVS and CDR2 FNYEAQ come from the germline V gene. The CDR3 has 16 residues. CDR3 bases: TGTGCCAGCAGCTTAGGACAGGGTAGAGGCAATCAGCCCCAGCATTTT. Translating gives CASSLGQGRGNQPQHF.

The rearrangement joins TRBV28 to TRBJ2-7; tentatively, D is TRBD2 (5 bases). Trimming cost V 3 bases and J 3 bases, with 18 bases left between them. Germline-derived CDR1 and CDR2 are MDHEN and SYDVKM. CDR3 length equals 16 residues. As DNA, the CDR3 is TGTGCCAGCAGTTTCCCTCTCCGGGATCCAGGCTACGAGCAGTACTTC. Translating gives CASSFPLRDPGYEQYF.

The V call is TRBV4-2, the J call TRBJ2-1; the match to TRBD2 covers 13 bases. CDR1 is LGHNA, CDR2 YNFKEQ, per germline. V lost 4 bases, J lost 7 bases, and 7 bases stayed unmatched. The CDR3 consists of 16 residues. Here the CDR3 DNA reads TGTGCCAGCAGCCCAGGGGGACTAGCGGGGTTTAATGAGCAGTTCTTC. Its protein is CASSPGGLAGFNEQFF.

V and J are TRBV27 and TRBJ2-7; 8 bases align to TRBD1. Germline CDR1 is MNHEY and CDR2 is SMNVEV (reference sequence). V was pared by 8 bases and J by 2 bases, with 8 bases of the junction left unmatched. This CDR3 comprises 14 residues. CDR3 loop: CASSLRGLPYEQYF. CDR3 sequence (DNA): TGTGCCAGCTCGCTCAGGGGGCTTCCCTACGAGCAGTACTTC.

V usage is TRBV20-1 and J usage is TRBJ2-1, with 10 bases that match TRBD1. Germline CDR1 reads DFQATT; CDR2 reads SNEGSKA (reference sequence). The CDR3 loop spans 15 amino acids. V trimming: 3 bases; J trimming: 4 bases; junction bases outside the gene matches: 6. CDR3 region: CSASSGTGVYNEQFF. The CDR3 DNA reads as TGCAGTGCTAGTTCCGGGACAGGGGTATACAATGAGCAGTTCTTC.

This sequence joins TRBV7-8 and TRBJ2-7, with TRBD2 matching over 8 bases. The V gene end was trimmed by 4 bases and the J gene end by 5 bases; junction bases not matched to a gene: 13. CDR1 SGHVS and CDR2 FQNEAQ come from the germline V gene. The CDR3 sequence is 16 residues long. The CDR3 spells CASSSRATGGRNEQYF. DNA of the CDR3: TGTGCCAGCAGCTCTCGGGCAACGGGGGGGCGAAACGAGCAGTACTTC.

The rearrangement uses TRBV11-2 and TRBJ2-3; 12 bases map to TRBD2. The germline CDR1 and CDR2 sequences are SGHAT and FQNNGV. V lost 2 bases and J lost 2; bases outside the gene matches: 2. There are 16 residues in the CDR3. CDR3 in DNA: TGTGCCAGCAGCTTATCTAGCGGGGGGGCCACAGATACGCAGTATTTT. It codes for CASSLSSGGATDTQYF.

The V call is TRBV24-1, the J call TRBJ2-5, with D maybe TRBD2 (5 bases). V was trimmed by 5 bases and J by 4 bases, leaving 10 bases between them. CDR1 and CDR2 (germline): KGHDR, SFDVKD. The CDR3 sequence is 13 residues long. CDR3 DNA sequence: TGTGCCACCAGTGTCCCGGCGGGAGAGACCCAGTACTTC. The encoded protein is CATSVPAGETQYF.

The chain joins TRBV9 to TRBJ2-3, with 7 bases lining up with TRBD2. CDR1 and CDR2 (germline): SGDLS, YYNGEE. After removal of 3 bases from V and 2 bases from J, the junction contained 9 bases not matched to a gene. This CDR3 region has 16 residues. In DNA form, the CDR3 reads TGTGCCAGCAGCGGAAGCCGGGACTATCACACAGATACGCAGTATTTT. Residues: CASSGSRDYHTDTQYF.

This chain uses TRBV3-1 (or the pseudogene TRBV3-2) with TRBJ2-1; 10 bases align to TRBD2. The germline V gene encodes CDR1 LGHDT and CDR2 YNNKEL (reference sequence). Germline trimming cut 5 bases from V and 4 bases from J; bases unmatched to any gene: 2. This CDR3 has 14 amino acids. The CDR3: CASSTSGEYNEQFF. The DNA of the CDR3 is TGTGCCAGCAGCACTAGCGGGGAGTACAATGAGCAGTTCTTC.

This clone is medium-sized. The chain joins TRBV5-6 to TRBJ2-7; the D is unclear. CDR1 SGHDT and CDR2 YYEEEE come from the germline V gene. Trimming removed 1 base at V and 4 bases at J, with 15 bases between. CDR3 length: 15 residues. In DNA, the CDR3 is TGTGCCAGCAGCTTGCAGAGGTTCATAGAATACGAGCAGTACTTC. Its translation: CASSLQRFIEYEQYF. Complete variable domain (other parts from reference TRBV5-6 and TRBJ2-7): DAGVTQSPTHLIKTRGQQVTLRCSPKSGHDTVSWYQQALGQGPQFIFQYYEEEERQRGNFPDRFSGHQFPNYSSELNVNALLLGDSALYLCASSLQRFIEYEQYFGPGTRLTVT.

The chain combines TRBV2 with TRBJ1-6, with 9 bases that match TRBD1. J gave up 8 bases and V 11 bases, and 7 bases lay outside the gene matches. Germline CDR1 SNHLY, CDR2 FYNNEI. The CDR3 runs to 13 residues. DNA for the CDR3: TGTGCCTGGCAGGGGGACAGGGATTCACCCCTCCACTTT. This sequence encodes CAWQGDRDSPLHF.

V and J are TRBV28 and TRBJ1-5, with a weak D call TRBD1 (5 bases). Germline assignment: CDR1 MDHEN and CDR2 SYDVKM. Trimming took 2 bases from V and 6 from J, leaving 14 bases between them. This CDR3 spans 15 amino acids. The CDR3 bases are TGTGCCAGCAGTTTAGGAGGGGCGCAGGGTCAGCCCCAGCATTTT. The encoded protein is CASSLGGAQGQPQHF.

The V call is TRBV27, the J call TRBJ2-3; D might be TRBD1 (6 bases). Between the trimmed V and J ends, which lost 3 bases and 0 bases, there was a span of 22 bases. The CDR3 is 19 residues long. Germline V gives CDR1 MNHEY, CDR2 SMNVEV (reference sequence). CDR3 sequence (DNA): TGTGCCAGCAGTTTCTTAAACCGCCGGACAGTTTTAAGCACAGATACGCAGTATTTT. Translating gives CASSFLNRRTVLSTDTQYF.

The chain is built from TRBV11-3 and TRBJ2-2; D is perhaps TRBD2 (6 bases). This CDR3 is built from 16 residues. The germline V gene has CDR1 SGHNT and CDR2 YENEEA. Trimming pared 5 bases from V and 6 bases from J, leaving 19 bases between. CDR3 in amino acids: CASSQGTGSQPGELFF. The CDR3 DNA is TGTGCCAGCAGCCAAGGGACCGGGAGTCAGCCCGGGGAGCTGTTTTTT.

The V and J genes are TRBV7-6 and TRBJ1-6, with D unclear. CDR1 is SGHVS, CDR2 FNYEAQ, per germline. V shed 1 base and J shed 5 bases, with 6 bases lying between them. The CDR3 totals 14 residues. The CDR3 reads CASSLGSDNSPLHF. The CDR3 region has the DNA TGTGCCAGCAGCTTAGGTTCAGATAATTCACCCCTCCACTTT.

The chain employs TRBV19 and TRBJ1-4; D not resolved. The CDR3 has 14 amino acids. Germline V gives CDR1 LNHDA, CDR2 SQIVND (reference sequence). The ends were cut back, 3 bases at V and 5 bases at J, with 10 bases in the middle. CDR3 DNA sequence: TGTGCCAGTAGTATTTCAGGTACCAATGAAAAACTGTTTTTT. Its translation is CASSISGTNEKLFF.

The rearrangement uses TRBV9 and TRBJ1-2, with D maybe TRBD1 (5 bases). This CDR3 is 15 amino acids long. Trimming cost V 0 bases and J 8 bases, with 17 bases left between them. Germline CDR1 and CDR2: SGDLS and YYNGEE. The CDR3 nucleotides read TGTGCCAGCAGCGTAGCAGCAGGGCCCCTTGCCGGCTACACCTTC. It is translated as CASSVAAGPLAGYTF.

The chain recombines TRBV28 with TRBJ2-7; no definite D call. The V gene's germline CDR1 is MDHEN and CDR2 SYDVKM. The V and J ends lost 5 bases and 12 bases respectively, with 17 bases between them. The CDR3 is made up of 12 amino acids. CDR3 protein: CASSRPAHPGYF. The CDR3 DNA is TGTGCCAGCAGTCGCCCGGCTCACCCGGGGTACTTC.

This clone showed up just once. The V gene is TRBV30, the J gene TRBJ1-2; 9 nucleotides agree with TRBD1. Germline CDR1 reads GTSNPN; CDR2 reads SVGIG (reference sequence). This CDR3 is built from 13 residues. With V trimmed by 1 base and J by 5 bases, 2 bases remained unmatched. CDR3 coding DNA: TGTGCCTGGAGTGCGGACAGGGGTTATGGCTACACCTTC. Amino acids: CAWSADRGYGYTF.

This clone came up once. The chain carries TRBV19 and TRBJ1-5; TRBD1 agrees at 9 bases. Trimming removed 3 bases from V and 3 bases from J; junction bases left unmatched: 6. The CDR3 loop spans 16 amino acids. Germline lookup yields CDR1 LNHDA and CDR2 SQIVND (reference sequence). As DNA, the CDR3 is TGTGCCAGTAGTATCGGGGACAGGGTCAACAATCAGCCCCAGCATTTT. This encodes CASSIGDRVNNQPQHF. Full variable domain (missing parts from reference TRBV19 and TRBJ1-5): DGGITQSPKYLFRKEGQNVTLSCEQNLNHDAMYWYRQDPGQGLRLIYYSQIVNDFQKGDIAEGYSVSREKKESFPLTVTSAQKNPTAFYLCASSIGDRVNNQPQHFGDGTRLSIL.

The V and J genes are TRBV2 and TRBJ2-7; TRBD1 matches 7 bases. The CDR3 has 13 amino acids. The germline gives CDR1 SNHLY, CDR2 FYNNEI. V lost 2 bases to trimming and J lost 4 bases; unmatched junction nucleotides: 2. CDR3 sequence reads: CASSERGLYEQYF. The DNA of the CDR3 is TGTGCCAGCAGTGAAAGGGGGCTATACGAGCAGTACTTC. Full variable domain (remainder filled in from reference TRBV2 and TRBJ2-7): EPEVTQTPSHQVTQMGQEVILRCVPISNHLYFYWYRQILGQKVEFLVSFYNNEISEKSEIFDDQFSVERPDGSNFTLKIRSTKLEDSAMYFCASSERGLYEQYFGPGTRLTVT.

In nucleotides, the CDR3 is TGCGCCAGCAGCGTGCTCGGGCGGGGGGCAGGCGAGACCCAGTACTTC. It codes for CASSVLGRGAGETQYF. This rearrangement joins TRBV5-1 to TRBJ2-5, with 8 nucleotides matching TRBD2. The V and J ends lost 4 bases and 5 bases, in that order; junction bases with no gene match: 13. Looked up from germline, CDR1 is SGHRS and CDR2 is YFSETQ. This CDR3 is built from 16 residues.

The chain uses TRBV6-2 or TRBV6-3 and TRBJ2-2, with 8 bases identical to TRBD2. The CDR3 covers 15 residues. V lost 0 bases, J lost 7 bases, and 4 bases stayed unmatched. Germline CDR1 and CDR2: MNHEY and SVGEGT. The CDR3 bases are TGTGCCAGCAGTTACTCAGTCCGGGAGGGCGGGGAGCTGTTTTTT. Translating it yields CASSYSVREGGELFF.

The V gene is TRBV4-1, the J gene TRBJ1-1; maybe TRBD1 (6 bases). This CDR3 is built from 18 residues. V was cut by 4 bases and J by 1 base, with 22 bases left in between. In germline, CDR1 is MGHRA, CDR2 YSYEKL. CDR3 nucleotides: TGCGCCAGCAGCCCCTACCCCGCGGGGGGCCTGAGGAACACTGAAGCTTTCTTT. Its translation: CASSPYPAGGLRNTEAFF.